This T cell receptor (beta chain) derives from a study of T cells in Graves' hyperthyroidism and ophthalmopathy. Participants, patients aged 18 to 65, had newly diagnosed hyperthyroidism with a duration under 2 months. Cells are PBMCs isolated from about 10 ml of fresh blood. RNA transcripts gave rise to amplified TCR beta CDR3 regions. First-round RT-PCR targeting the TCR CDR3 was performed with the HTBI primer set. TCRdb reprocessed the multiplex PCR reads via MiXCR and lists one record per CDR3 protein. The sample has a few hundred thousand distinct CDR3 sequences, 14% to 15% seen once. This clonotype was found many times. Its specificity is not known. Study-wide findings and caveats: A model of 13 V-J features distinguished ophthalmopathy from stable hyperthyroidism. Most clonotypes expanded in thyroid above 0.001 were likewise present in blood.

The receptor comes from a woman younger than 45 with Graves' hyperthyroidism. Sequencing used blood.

CDR3 in amino acids: CASSQRVGAGDTQYF. CDR3 coding DNA: TGTGCCAGCAGTCAAAGGGTCGGCGCCGGAGATACGCAGTATTTT. The chain carries TRBV28 and TRBJ2-3; no clear D gene. The V and J ends lost 5 bases and 5 bases respectively, with 17 bases between them. The CDR3 loop spans 15 amino acids. Germline assignment: CDR1 MDHEN and CDR2 SYDVKM.